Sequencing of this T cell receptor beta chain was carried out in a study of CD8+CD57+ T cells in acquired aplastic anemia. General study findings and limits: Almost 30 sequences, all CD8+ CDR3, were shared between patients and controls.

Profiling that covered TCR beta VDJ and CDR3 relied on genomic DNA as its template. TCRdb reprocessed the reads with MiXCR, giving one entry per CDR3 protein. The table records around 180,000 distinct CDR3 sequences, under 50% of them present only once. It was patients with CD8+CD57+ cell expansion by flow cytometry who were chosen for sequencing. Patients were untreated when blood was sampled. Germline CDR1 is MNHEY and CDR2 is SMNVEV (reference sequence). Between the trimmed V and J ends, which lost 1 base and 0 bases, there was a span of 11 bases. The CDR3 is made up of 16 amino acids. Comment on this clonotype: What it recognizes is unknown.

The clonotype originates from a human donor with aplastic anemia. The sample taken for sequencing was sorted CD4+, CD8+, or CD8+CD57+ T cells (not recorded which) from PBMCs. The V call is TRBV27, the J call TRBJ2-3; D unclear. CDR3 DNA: TGTGCCAGCAGTTTATTCGCGCGGTGGAGCACAGATACGCAGTATTTT. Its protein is CASSLFARWSTDTQYF.